This is a list of T cell receptor beta chains from one sample in a study of radiation and T cells in renal cell carcinoma. Sequenced by immunoSEQ multiplex PCR; TCRdb stores in-frame clones only, minus some. The sample holds tens of thousands of clones; nearly 85% are singletons and the top ten take less than 35%. The sample in question was blood, obtained from a patient whose treatment included radiotherapy and nephrectomy. The receptors originated from a woman in her seventies with renal cell carcinoma. Both conserved end residues are part of each CDR3. The D gene is left open where the match is weak. Size is stated for part of the rows, as once, few or many counts, or as a class when the clone is expanded.

v_gene	j_gene	abundance	d_gene	CDR3aa	CDR3nt
TRBV7-6	TRBJ2-3	-	-	CASSDRLLSTDTQYF	TGTGCCAGCAGCGATCGCTTACTTAGCACAGATACGCAGTATTTT
TRBV27	TRBJ1-1	-	-	CASSLSGSYTEAFF	TGTGCCAGCAGTTTATCCGGCAGTTACACTGAAGCTTTCTTT
TRBV9	TRBJ2-1	-	TRBD1	CASSVAKRTGGLDEQFF	TGTGCCAGCAGCGTAGCTAAGAGGACAGGGGGCCTCGATGAGCAGTTCTTC
TRBV5-1	TRBJ2-7	many	TRBD2	CASSLGTLAERGEQYF	TGCGCCAGCAGCTTGGGTACCCTAGCGGAAAGGGGCGAGCAGTACTTC
TRBV5-1	TRBJ2-3	-	-	CASSLEGRGQRTDTQYF	TGCGCCAGCAGCTTGGAGGGTAGAGGACAGCGCACAGATACGCAGTATTTT
TRBV12-1	TRBJ2-7	-	-	CASSFGSSRYEQYF	TGTGCCAGCAGCTTTGGTTCTTCGCGGTACGAGCAGTACTTC
TRBV7-2	TRBJ2-1	-	-	CASSFYGGPNEQFF	TGTGCCAGCAGCTTTTACGGGGGGCCAAATGAGCAGTTCTTC
TRBV5-4	TRBJ2-5	-	-	CASSMGSSGRRGETQYF	TGTGCCAGCAGCATGGGTTCTAGCGGGCGCAGGGGGGAGACCCAGTACTTC
TRBV6-1	TRBJ1-2	-	-	CASSVRGGSPYGYTF	TGTGCCAGCAGTGTAAGGGGGGGTTCTCCCTATGGCTACACCTTC
TRBV5-3	TRBJ1-6	-	TRBD1	CARSEQGAPGPRSPLHF	TGTGCCAGAAGCGAACAGGGGGCGCCGGGGCCCCGATCACCCCTCCACTTT
TRBV11-2	TRBJ1-2	-	-	CASSPRDIADWNYGYTF	TGTGCCAGCAGCCCCCGGGACATCGCCGATTGGAACTATGGCTACACCTTC
TRBV30	TRBJ2-7	-	TRBD2	CAWGGLAYEQYF	TGTGCCTGGGGGGGACTAGCGTACGAGCAGTACTTC
TRBV19	TRBJ1-5	-	TRBD1	CASARTGVNQPQHF	TGTGCCAGTGCCAGGACAGGGGTCAACCAGCCCCAGCATTTT
TRBV9	TRBJ2-3	-	-	CASSSRRGERTDTQYF	TGTGCCAGCAGCTCGCGGAGGGGGGAACGCACAGATACGCAGTATTTT
TRBV9	TRBJ1-1	few	TRBD1	CASSPNRGGTEAFF	TGTGCCAGCAGCCCTAACAGGGGAGGCACTGAAGCTTTCTTT
TRBV5-1	TRBJ1-6	-	TRBD1	CASSSQGVISPLHF	TGCGCCAGCAGCTCACAGGGGGTTATTTCACCCCTCCACTTT
TRBV6-5	TRBJ1-5	-	-	CASSYVASQPQHF	TGTGCCAGCAGTTACGTCGCGAGTCAGCCCCAGCATTTT
TRBV5-1	TRBJ1-1	-	TRBD1	CASSLGQGREAFF	TGCGCCAGCAGCCTGGGACAGGGGCGTGAAGCTTTCTTT
TRBV9	TRBJ2-7	-	-	CASSPWDSALYEQYF	TGTGCCAGCAGCCCCTGGGACTCCGCCCTCTACGAGCAGTACTTC
TRBV27	TRBJ2-1	-	TRBD1	CASSSTGLGNNEQFF	TGTGCCAGCAGTTCGACAGGGTTGGGCAACAATGAGCAGTTCTTC
TRBV10-1	TRBJ1-3	-	-	CASTEGTGNTIYF	TGCGCCAGCACCGAGGGGACTGGAAACACCATATATTTT
TRBV27	TRBJ2-3	once	-	CASSLSDIRAQYF	TGTGCCAGCAGTTTATCGGACATACGGGCGCAGTATTTT
TRBV9	TRBJ1-1	-	-	CASSVAGENTEAFF	TGTGCCAGCAGCGTAGCTGGGGAGAACACTGAAGCTTTCTTT
TRBV2	TRBJ1-1	-	-	CASSEIAPEAFF	TGTGCCAGCAGTGAAATAGCTCCTGAAGCTTTCTTT
TRBV30	TRBJ2-2	-	TRBD1	CAGRGLAGELFF	TGTGCCGGCAGGGGGCTCGCCGGGGAGCTGTTTTTT
TRBV7-8	TRBJ1-1	-	-	CASSFGGEFTEAFF	TGTGCCAGCAGCTTCGGGGGAGAGTTCACTGAAGCTTTCTTT
TRBV6-6	TRBJ2-2	-	TRBD1	CASSRTGGSGELFF	TGTGCCAGCAGTCGGACAGGGGGCTCCGGGGAGCTGTTTTTT
TRBV18	TRBJ2-1	once	-	CASSPQRNEQFF	TGTGCCAGCTCACCACAACGCAATGAGCAGTTCTTC
TRBV5-1	TRBJ2-7	-	-	CASRAVESYEQYF	TGCGCCAGCAGAGCGGTCGAGAGCTACGAGCAGTACTTC
TRBV4-1	TRBJ2-1	-	TRBD2	CASSQDPASGGVNEQFF	TGCGCCAGCAGCCAAGACCCTGCTAGCGGGGGGGTTAATGAGCAGTTCTTC
TRBV6-1	TRBJ1-5	few	-	CASSEAGPQHF	TGTGCCAGCAGTGAAGCGGGGCCCCAGCATTTT
TRBV7-9	TRBJ2-7	-	TRBD2	CASSYWASGRAYEQYF	TGTGCCAGCAGCTACTGGGCTAGCGGGAGGGCCTACGAGCAGTACTTC
TRBV7-2	TRBJ1-2	-	-	CASSAGEGPYGYTF	TGTGCCAGCAGCGCCGGGGAGGGGCCCTATGGCTACACCTTC